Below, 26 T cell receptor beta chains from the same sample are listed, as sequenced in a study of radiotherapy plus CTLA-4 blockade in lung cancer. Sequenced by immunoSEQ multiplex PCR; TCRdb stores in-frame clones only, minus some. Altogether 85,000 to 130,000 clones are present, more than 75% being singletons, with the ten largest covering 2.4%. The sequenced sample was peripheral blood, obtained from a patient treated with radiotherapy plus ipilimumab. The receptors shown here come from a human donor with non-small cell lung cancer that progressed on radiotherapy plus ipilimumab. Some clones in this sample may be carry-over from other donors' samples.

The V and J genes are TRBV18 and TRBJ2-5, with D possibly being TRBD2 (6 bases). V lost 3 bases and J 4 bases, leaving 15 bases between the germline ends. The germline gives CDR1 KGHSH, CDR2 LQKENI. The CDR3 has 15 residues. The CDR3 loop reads CASSPLLGRGETQYF. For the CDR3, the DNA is TGTGCCAGCTCACCTCTTTTGGGGCGGGGAGAGACCCAGTACTTC.

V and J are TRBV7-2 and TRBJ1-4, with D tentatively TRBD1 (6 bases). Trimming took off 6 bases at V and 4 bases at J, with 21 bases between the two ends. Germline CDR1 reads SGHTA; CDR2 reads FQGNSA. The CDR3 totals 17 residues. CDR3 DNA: TGTGCCAGCAGTAGAAGGGCCGTCGGGACAATTAATGAAAAACTGTTTTTT. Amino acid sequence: CASSRRAVGTINEKLFF.

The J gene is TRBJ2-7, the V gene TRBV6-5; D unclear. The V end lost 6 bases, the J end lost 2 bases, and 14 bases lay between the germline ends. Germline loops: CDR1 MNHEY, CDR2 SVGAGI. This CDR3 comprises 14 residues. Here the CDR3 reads CASSNDIFPYEQYF. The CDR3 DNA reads TGTGCCAGCAGCAATGACATCTTCCCCTACGAGCAGTACTTC.

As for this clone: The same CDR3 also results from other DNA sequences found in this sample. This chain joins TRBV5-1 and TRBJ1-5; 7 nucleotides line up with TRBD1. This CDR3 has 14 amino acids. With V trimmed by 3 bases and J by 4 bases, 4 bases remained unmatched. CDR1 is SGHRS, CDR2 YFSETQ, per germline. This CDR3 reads CASSSGQPNQPQHF. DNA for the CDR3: TGCGCCAGCAGCTCGGGACAGCCAAATCAGCCCCAGCATTTT. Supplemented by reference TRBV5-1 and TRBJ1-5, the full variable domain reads KAGVTQTPRYLIKTRGQQVTLSCSPISGHRSVSWYQQTPGQGLQFLFEYFSETQRNKGNFPGRFSGRQFSNSRSEMNVSTLELGDSALYLCASSSGQPNQPQHFGDGTRLSIL.

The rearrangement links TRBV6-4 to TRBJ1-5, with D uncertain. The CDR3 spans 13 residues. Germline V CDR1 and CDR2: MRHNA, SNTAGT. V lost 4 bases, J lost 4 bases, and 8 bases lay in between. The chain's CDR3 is CASSVGFNQPQHF. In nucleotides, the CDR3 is TGTGCCAGCAGTGTGGGGTTTAATCAGCCCCAGCATTTT.

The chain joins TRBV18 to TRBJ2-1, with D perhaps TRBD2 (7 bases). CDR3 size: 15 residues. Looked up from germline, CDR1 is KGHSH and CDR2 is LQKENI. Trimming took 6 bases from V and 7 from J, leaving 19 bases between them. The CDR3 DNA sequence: TGTGCCAGCTCCCCCGCGGGGGCGGGAAAGAATGAGCAGTTCTTC. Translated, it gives CASSPAGAGKNEQFF.

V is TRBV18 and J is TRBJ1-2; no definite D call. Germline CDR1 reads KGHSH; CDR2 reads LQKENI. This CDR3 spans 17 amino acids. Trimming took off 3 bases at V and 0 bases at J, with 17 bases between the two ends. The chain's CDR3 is CASSPTRQPTANYGYTF. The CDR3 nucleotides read TGTGCCAGCTCACCCACGAGGCAGCCCACCGCTAACTATGGCTACACCTTC.

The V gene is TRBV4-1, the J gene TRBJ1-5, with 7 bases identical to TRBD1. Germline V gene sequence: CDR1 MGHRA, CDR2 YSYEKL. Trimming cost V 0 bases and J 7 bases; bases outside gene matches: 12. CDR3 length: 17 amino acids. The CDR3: CASSQDGQVAPGQPQHF. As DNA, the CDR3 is TGCGCCAGCAGCCAAGATGGACAGGTAGCCCCCGGGCAGCCCCAGCATTTT.

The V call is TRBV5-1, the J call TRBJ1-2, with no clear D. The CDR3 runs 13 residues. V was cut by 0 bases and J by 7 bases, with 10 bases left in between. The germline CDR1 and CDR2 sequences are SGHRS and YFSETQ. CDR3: CASSLGTVGGYTF. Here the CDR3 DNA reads TGCGCCAGCAGCTTGGGTACGGTCGGTGGCTACACCTTC.

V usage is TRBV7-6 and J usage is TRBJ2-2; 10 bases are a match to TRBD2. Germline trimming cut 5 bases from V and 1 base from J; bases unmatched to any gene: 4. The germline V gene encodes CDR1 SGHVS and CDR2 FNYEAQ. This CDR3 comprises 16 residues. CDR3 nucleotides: TGTGCCAGCAGCCGTGGACTAGCGGTGAACACCGGGGAGCTGTTTTTT. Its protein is CASSRGLAVNTGELFF.

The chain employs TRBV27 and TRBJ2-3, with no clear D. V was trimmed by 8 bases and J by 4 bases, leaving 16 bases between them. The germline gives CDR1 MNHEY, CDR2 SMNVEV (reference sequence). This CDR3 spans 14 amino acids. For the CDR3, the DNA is TGTGCCAGCTGCGGCACTCCTGTCCCAGATACGCAGTATTTT. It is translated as CASCGTPVPDTQYF.

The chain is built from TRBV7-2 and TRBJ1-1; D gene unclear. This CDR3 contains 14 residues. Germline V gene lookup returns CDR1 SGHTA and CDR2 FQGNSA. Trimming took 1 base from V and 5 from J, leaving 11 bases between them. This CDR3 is CASSLGVARTEAFF. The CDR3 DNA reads TGTGCCAGCAGCTTAGGTGTGGCGCGGACTGAAGCTTTCTTT.

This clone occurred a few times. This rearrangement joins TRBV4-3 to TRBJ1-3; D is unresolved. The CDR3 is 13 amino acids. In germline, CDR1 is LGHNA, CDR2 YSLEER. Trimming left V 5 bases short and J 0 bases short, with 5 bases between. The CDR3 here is CASSYSSGNTIYF. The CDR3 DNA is TGCGCCAGCAGCTACAGCTCTGGAAACACCATATATTTT.

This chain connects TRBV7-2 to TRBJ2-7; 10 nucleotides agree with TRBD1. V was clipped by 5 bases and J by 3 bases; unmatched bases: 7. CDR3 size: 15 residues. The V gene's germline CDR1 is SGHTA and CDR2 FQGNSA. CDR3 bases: TGTGCCAGCAGCCCGAAACGGGACAGGGGCTACGAGCAGTACTTC. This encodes CASSPKRDRGYEQYF. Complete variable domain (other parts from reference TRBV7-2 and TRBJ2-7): GAGVSQSPSNKVTEKGKDVELRCDPISGHTALYWYRQSLGQGLEFLIYFQGNSAPDKSGLPSDRFSAERTGGSVSTLTIQRTQQEDSAVYLCASSPKRDRGYEQYFGPGTRLTVT.

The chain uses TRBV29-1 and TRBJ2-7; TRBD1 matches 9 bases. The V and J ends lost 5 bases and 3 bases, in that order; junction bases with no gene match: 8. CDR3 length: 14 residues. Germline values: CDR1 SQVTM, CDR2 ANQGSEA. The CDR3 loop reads CSVYRTGDLYEQYF. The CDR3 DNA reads TGCAGCGTTTACCGGACAGGGGACCTCTACGAGCAGTACTTC.

CDR3: CASSLQGALDYGYTF. The CDR3 region has the DNA TGTGCCAGCAGCTTACAGGGGGCCCTAGACTATGGCTACACCTTC. The V gene is TRBV7-2, the J gene TRBJ1-2; 8 bases map to TRBD1. The CDR3 totals 15 residues. The ends lost 2 bases at V and 3 bases at J; junction bases unmatched: 5. Germline CDR1 SGHTA, CDR2 FQGNSA.

CDR3 region: CSVEFLLASYNEQFF. The CDR3 nucleotides are TGCAGCGTTGAATTTCTACTAGCGTCCTACAATGAGCAGTTCTTC. The genes are TRBV29-1 and TRBJ2-1; 7 bases agree with TRBD2. CDR1 is SQVTM and CDR2 is ANQGSEA in the germline V gene. The CDR3 is made up of 15 amino acids. Trimming removed 2 bases from V and 1 base from J; junction bases left unmatched: 5.

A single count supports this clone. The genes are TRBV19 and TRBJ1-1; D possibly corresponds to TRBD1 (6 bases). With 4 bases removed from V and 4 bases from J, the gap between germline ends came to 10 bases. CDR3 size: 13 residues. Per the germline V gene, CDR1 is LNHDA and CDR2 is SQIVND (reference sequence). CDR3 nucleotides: TGTGCCAGTAGTAGAGGACAGCTCACTGAAGCTTTCTTT. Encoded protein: CASSRGQLTEAFF.

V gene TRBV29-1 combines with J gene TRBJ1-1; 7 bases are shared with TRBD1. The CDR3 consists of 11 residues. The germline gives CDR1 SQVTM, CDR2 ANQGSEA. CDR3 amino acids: CSIQGTAEAFF. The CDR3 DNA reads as TGCAGTATACAGGGGACCGCTGAAGCTTTCTTT.

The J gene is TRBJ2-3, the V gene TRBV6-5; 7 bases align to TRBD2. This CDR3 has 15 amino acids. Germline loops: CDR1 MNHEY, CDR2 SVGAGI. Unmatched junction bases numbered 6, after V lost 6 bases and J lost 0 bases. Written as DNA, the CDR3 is TGTGCCAGCAGGATGAGCGGGGCCAGCACAGATACGCAGTATTTT. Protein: CASRMSGASTDTQYF.

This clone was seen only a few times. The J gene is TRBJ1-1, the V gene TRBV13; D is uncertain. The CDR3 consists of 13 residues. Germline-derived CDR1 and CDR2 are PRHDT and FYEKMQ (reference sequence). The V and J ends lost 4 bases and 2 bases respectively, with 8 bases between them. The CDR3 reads CASSYTRNTEAFF. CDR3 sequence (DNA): TGTGCCAGCAGCTATACGCGCAACACTGAAGCTTTCTTT.

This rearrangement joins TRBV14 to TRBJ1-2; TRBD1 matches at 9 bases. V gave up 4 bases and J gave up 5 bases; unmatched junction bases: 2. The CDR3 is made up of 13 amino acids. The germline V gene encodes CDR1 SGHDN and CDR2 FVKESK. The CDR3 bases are TGTGCCAGCAGCCTTGGACAGGGGTATGGCTACACCTTC. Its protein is CASSLGQGYGYTF.

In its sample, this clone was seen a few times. The DNA for the CDR3 is TGTGCCAGTAGTAAACGGGGGGTCTACGAGCAGTACTTC. This gives the protein CASSKRGVYEQYF. The chain has TRBV19 and TRBJ2-7; TRBD2 aligns across 7 bases. The V gene end was trimmed by 4 bases and the J gene end by 3 bases; junction bases not matched to a gene: 3. The CDR3 is 13 residues long. Per germline, CDR1 LNHDA and CDR2 SQIVND (reference sequence).

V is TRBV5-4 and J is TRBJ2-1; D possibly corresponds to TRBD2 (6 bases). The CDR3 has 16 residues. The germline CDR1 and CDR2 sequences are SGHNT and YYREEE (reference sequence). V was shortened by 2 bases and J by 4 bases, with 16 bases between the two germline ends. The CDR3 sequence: CASSFGGGKSYNEQFF. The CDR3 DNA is TGTGCCAGCAGCTTCGGAGGAGGGAAGAGTTACAATGAGCAGTTCTTC.

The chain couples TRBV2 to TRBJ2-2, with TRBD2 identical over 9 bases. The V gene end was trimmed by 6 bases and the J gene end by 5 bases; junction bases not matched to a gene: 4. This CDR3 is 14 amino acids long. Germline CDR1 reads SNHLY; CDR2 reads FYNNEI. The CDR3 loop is CASSSGGWTGELFF. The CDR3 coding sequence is TGTGCCAGCAGCAGCGGGGGGTGGACCGGGGAGCTGTTTTTT. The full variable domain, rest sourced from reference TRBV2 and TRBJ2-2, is EPEVTQTPSHQVTQMGQEVILRCVPISNHLYFYWYRQILGQKVEFLVSFYNNEISEKSEIFDDQFSVERPDGSNFTLKIRSTKLEDSAMYFCASSSGGWTGELFFGEGSRLTVL.

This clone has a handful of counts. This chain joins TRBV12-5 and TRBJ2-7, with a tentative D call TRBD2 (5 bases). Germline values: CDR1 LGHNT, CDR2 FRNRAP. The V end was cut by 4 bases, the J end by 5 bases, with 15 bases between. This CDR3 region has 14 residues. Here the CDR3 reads CASGSRRRMNEQYF. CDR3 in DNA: TGTGCTAGTGGTTCCCGGAGGAGAATGAACGAGCAGTACTTC.